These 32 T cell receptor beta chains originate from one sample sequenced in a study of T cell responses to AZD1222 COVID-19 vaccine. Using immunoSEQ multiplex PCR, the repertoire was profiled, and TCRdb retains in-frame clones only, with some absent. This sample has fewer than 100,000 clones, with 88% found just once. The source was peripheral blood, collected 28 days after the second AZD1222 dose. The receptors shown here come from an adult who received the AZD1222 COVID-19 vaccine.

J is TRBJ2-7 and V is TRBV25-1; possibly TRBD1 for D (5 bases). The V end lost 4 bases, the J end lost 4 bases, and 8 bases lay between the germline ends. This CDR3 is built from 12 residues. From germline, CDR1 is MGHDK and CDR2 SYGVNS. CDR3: CASSAGPYEQYF. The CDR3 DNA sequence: TGTGCCAGCAGTGCAGGGCCGTACGAGCAGTACTTC.

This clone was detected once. In nucleotides, the CDR3 is TGTGCCAGCAGCCAAGAGGGGACCAGGACCGGGGAGCTGTTTTTT. This encodes CASSQEGTRTGELFF. J is TRBJ2-2 and V is TRBV3-1 (or the pseudogene TRBV3-2), with D possibly being TRBD1 or TRBD2 (5 bases each). V was clipped by 0 bases and J by 5 bases, with 10 bases between them. The CDR3 runs to 15 residues. Germline CDR1 and CDR2: LGHDT and YNNKEL (reference sequence).

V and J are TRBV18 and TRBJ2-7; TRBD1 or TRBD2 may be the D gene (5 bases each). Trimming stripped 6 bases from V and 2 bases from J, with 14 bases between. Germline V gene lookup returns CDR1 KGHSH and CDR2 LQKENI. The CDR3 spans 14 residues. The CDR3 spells CASSTGAVTYEQYF. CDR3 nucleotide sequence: TGTGCCAGCTCCACCGGGGCCGTTACCTACGAGCAGTACTTC.

The CDR3 DNA sequence: TGTGCCAGCAGCCCCTTGAGCACCGGGGAGCTGTTTTTT. This sequence encodes CASSPLSTGELFF. The chain is built from TRBV14 and TRBJ2-2; unclear D gene. Trimming took 4 bases from V and 4 from J, leaving 7 bases between them. The CDR3 runs to 13 residues. Per germline, CDR1 SGHDN and CDR2 FVKESK.

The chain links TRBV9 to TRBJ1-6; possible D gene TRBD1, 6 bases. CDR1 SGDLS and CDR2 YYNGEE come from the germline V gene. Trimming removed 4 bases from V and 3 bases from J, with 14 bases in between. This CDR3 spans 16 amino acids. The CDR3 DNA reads TGTGCCAGCAGCTCCCATCAAGGGGGCTATAATTCACCCCTCCACTTT. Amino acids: CASSSHQGGYNSPLHF.

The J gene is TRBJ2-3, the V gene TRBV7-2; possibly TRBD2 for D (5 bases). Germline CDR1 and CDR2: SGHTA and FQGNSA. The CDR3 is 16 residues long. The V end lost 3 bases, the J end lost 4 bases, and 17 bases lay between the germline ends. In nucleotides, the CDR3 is TGTGCCAGCAGCTTCAACAGCGGCACGGGCGCAGATACGCAGTATTTT. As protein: CASSFNSGTGADTQYF.

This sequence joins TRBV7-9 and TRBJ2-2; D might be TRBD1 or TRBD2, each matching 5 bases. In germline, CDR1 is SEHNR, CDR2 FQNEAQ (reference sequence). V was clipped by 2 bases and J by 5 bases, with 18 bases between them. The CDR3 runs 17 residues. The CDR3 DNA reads TGTGCCAGCAGCTTACCTTTGGGGACCCGAGTAACCGGGGAGCTGTTTTTT. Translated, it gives CASSLPLGTRVTGELFF. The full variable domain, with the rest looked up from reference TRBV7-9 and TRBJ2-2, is DTGVSQNPRHKITKRGQNVTFRCDPISEHNRLYWYRQTLGQGPEFLTYFQNEAQLEKSRLLSDRFSAERPKGSFSTLEIQRTEQGDSAMYLCASSLPLGTRVTGELFFGEGSRLTVL.

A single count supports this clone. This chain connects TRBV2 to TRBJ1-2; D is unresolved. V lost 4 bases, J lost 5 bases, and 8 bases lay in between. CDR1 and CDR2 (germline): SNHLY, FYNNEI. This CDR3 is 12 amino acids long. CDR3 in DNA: TGTGCCAGCAGTGCTCGGCAGTATGGCTACACCTTC. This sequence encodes CASSARQYGYTF.

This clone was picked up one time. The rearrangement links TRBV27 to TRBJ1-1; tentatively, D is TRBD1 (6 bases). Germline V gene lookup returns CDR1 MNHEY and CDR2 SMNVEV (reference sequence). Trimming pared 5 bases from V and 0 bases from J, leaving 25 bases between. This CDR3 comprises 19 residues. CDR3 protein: CASSPTGEGGSGMNTEAFF. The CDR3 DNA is TGTGCCAGCAGTCCGACAGGCGAGGGGGGTAGCGGGATGAACACTGAAGCTTTCTTT.

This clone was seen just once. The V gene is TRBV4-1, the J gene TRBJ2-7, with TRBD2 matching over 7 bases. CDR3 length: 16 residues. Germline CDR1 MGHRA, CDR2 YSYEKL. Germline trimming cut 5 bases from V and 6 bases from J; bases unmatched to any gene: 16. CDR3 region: CASSEGIGTTTLEQYF. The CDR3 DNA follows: TGCGCCAGCAGCGAGGGGATCGGGACTACCACCCTCGAGCAGTACTTC.

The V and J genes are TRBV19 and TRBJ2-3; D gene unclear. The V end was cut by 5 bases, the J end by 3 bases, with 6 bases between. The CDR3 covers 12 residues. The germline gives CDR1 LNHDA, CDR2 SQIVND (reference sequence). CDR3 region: CASSLETDTQYF. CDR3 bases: TGTGCCAGTAGTCTGGAGACAGATACGCAGTATTTT. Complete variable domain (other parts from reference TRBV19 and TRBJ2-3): DGGITQSPKYLFRKEGQNVTLSCEQNLNHDAMYWYRQDPGQGLRLIYYSQIVNDFQKGDIAEGYSVSREKKESFPLTVTSAQKNPTAFYLCASSLETDTQYFGPGTRLTVL.

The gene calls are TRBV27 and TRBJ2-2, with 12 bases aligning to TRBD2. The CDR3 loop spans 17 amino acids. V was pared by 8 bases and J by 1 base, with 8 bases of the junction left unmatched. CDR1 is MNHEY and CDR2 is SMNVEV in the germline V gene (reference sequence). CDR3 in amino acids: CASGLLAGGGNTGELFF. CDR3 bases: TGTGCCAGCGGACTGCTAGCGGGAGGGGGGAACACCGGGGAGCTGTTTTTT.

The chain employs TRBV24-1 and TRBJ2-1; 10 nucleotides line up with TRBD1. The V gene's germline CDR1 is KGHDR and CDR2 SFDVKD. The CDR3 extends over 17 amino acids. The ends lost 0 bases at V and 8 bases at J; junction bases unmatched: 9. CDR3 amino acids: CATSDLTWDRGRDEQFF. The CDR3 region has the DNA TGTGCCACCAGTGATTTGACTTGGGACAGGGGTAGGGATGAGCAGTTCTTC.

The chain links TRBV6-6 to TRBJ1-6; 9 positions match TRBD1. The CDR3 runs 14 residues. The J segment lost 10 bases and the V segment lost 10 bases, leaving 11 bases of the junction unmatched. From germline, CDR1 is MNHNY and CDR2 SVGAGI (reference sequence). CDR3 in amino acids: CATFKDRGRSPLHF. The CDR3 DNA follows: TGTGCCACCTTTAAGGACAGGGGCCGCTCACCCCTCCACTTT.

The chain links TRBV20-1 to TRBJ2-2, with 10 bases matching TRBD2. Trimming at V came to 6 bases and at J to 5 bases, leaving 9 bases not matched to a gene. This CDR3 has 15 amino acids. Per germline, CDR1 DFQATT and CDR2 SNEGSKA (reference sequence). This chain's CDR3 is CSASPIAGGTGELFF. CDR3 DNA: TGCAGTGCCAGTCCGATAGCGGGAGGAACCGGGGAGCTGTTTTTT.

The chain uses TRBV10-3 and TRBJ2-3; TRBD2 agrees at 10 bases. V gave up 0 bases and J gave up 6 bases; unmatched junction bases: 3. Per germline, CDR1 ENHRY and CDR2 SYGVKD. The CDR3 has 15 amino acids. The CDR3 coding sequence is TGTGCCATCAGTGAGTCAAGTAGCGGGAGGGATACGCAGTATTTT. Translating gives CAISESSSGRDTQYF.

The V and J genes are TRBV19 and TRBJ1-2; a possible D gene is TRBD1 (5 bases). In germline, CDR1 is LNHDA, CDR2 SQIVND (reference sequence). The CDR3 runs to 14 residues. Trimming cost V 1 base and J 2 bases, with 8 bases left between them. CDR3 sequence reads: CASSIGGQNYGYTF. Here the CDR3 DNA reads TGTGCCAGTAGTATAGGCGGACAAAACTATGGCTACACCTTC.

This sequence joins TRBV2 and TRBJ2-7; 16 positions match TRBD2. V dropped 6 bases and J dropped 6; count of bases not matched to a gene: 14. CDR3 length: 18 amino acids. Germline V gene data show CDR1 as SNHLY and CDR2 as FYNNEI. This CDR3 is CASSTTGTSGRALAEQYF. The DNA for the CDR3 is TGTGCCAGCAGCACGACCGGGACTAGCGGGAGGGCCCTCGCCGAGCAGTACTTC.

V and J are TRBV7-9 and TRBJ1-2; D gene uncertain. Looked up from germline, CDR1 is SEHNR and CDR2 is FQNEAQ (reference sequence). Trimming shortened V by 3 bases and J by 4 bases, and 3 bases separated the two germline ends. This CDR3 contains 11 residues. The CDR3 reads CASSLTYGYTF. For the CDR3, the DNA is TGTGCCAGCAGCTTGACCTATGGCTACACCTTC.

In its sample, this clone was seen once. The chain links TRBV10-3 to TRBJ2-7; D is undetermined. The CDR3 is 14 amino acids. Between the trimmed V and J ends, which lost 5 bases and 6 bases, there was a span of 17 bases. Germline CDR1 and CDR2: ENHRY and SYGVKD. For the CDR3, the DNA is TGTGCCATCAGTCCTGGGGTCCCTGTAGGCGAGCAGTACTTC. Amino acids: CAISPGVPVGEQYF.

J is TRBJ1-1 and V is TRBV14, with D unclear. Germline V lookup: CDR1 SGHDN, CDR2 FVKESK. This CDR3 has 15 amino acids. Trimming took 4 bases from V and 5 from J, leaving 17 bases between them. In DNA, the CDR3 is TGTGCCAGCAGCCCCCTTCCGGCGTCGGGGACTGAAGCTTTCTTT. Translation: CASSPLPASGTEAFF.

This chain's CDR3 is CASSFHQFWGLEKLFF. The CDR3 region has the DNA TGTGCCAGCAGCTTCCACCAATTTTGGGGGCTGGAAAAACTGTTTTTT. The genes are TRBV11-3 and TRBJ1-4; TRBD1 might be the D (6 bases). The germline gives CDR1 SGHNT, CDR2 YENEEA. There are 16 residues in the CDR3. V was shortened by 3 bases and J by 8 bases, with 19 bases between the two germline ends.

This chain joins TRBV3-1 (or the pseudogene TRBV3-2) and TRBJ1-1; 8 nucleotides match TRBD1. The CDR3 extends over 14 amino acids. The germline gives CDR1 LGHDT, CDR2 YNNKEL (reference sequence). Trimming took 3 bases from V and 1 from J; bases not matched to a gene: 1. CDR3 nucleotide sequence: TGTGCCAGCAGCCAGGGACAGGAGAACACTGAAGCTTTCTTT. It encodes CASSQGQENTEAFF.

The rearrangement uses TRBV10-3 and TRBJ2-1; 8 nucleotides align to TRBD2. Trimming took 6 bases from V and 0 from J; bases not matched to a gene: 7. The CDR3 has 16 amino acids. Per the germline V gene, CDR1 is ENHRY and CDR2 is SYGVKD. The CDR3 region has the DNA TGTGCCATCAGCAGAACCGGGACTAGCTCCTACAATGAGCAGTTCTTC. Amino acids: CAISRTGTSSYNEQFF.

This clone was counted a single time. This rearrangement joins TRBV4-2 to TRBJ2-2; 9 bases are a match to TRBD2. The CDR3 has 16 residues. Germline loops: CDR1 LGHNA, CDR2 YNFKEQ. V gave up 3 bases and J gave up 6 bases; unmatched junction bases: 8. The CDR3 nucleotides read TGTGCCAGCAGCCAGAACACCGGGACTAGCTCCGGGGAGCTGTTTTTT. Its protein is CASSQNTGTSSGELFF.

The DNA of the CDR3 is TGTGCCAGCAGGACCACAGGGGCCCACTATGGCTACACCTTC. Its protein is CASRTTGAHYGYTF. This chain links TRBV7-9 with TRBJ1-2, with 7 bases fitting TRBD1. CDR1 SEHNR and CDR2 FQNEAQ come from the germline V gene (reference sequence). V lost 6 bases to trimming and J lost 3 bases; unmatched junction nucleotides: 7. The CDR3 length is 14 residues. The full variable domain, in which reference TRBV7-9 and TRBJ1-2 provide the parts outside the CDR3, is DTGVSQNPRHKITKRGQNVTFRCDPISEHNRLYWYRQTLGQGPEFLTYFQNEAQLEKSRLLSDRFSAERPKGSFSTLEIQRTEQGDSAMYLCASRTTGAHYGYTFGSGTRLTVV.

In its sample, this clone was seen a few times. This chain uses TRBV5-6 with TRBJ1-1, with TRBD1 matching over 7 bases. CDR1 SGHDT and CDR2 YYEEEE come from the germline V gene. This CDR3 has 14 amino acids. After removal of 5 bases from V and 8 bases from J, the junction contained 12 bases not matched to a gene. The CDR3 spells CASSPGTAQREAFF. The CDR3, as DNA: TGTGCCAGCAGTCCCGGGACAGCTCAAAGGGAAGCTTTCTTT. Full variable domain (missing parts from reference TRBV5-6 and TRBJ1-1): DAGVTQSPTHLIKTRGQQVTLRCSPKSGHDTVSWYQQALGQGPQFIFQYYEEEERQRGNFPDRFSGHQFPNYSSELNVNALLLGDSALYLCASSPGTAQREAFFGQGTRLTVV.

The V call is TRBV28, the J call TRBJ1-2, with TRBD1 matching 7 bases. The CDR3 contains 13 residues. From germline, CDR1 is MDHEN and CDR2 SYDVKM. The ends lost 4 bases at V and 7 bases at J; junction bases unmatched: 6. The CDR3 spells CASSSGQVGGYTF. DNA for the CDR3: TGTGCCAGCAGTTCCGGACAGGTTGGTGGCTACACCTTC.

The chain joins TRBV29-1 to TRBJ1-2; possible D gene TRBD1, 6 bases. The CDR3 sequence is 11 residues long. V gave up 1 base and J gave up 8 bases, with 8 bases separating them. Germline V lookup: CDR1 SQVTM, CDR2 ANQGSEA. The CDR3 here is CSVEGTEGYTF. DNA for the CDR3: TGCAGCGTTGAAGGGACAGAGGGCTACACCTTC.

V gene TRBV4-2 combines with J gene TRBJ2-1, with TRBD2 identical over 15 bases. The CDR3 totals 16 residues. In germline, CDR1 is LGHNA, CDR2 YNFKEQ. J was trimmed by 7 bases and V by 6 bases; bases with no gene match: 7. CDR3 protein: CASRNPGLAGGNEQFF. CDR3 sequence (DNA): TGTGCCAGCAGAAACCCGGGACTAGCGGGAGGAAATGAGCAGTTCTTC.

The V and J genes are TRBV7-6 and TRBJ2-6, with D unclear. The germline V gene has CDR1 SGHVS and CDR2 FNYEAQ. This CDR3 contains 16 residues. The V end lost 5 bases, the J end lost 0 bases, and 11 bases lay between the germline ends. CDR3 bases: TGTGCCAGCAGCGCCGCCGTTATCTCTGGGGCCAACGTCCTGACTTTC. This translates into CASSAAVISGANVLTF.

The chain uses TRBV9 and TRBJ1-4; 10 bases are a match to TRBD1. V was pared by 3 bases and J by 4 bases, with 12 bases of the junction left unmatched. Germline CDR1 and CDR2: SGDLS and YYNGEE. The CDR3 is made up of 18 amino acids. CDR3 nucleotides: TGTGCCAGCAGCGGAGAGGGGGACAGGGGATTACTTAATGAAAAACTGTTTTTT. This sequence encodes CASSGEGDRGLLNEKLFF. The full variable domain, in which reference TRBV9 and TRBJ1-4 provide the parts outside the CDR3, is DSGVTQTPKHLITATGQRVTLRCSPRSGDLSVYWYQQSLDQGLQFLIQYYNGEERAKGNILERFSAQQFPDLHSELNLSSLELGDSALYFCASSGEGDRGLLNEKLFFGSGTQLSVL.